The present T cell receptor (beta chain) was sequenced within a study of shared clonotypes between healthy human individuals. Naive-designated CD8 cells lacked CD45RO, were positively enriched for CCR7, and omitted terminally differentiated effector memory CD45RA+ cells. The assay was immunoSEQ multiplex PCR, and TCRdb's table has in-frame clones only and misses some. Among roughly 550,000 clones listed, 95% to 96% were seen once. Germline CDR1 is MDHEN and CDR2 is SYDVKM. After removal of 6 bases from V and 6 bases from J, the junction contained 1 base not matched to a gene. This CDR3 spans 14 amino acids.

The sequenced sample was naive CD8+ T cells sorted from blood. This clonotype originated in a woman aged 25-40 years in good health. The V and J genes are TRBV28 and TRBJ2-2, with 13 bases aligning to TRBD2. The CDR3 sequence is CASSGLAGAGELFF. The CDR3 nucleotides read TGTGCCAGCAGCGGACTAGCGGGAGCCGGGGAGCTGTTTTTT.